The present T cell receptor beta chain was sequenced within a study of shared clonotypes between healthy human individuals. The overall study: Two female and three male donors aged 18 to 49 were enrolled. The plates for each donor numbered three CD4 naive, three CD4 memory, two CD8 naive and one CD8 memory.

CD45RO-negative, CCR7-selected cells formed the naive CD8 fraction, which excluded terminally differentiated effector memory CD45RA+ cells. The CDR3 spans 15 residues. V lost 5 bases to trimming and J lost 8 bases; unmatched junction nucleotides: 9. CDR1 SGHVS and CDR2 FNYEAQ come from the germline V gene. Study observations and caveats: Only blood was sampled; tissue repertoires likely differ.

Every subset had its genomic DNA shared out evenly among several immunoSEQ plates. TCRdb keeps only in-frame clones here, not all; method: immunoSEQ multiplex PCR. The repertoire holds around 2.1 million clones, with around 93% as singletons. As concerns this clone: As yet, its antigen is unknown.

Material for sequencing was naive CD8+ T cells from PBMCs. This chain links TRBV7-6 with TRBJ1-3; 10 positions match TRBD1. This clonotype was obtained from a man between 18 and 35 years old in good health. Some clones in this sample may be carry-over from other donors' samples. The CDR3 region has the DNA TGTGCCAGCAGCCTCGAATGGACAGGGGGGCACACCATATATTTT. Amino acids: CASSLEWTGGHTIYF.